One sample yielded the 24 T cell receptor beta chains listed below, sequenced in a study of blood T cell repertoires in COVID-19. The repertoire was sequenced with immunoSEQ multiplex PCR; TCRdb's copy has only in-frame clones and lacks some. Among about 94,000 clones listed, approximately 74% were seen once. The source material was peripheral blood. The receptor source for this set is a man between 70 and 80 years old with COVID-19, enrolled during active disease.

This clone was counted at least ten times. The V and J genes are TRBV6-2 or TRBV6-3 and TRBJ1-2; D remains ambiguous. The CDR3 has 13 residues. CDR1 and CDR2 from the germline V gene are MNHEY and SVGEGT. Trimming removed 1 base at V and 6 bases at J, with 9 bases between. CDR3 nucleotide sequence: TGTGCCAGCAGTTACTGGAGGCAGAATGGCTACACCTTC. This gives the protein CASSYWRQNGYTF.

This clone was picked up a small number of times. CDR3 coding DNA: TGTGCCAGCAGACCCAGGGGTGTTAACACTGAAGCTTTCTTT. As protein: CASRPRGVNTEAFF. The chain carries TRBV6-5 and TRBJ1-1, with D possibly matching TRBD1 (6 bases). Germline V gene lookup returns CDR1 MNHEY and CDR2 SVGAGI. V was cut by 6 bases and J by 2 bases, with 13 bases left in between. The CDR3 consists of 14 residues.

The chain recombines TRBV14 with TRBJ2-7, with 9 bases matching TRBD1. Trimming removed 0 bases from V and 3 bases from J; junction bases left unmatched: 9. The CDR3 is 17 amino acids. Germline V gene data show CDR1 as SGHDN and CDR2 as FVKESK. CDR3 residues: CASSQEAGTGHFYEQYF. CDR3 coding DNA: TGTGCCAGCAGCCAAGAGGCCGGGACAGGGCACTTCTACGAGCAGTACTTC.

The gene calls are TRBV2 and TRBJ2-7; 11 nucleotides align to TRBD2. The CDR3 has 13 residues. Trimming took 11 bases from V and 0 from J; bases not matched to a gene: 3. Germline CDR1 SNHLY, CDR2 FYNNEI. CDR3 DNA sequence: TGTGCCTTAGGGACTAGCGGCTCCTACGAGCAGTACTTC. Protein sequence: CALGTSGSYEQYF.

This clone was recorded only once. CDR3 amino acids: CASSDTGASPNYGYTF. The CDR3 DNA is TGTGCCAGCAGTGACACAGGGGCCTCCCCTAACTATGGCTACACCTTC. The V call is TRBV2, the J call TRBJ1-2; the match to TRBD1 covers 7 bases. The V and J ends lost 3 bases and 0 bases, in that order; junction bases with no gene match: 7. Germline loops: CDR1 SNHLY, CDR2 FYNNEI. The length of the CDR3 is 16 residues.

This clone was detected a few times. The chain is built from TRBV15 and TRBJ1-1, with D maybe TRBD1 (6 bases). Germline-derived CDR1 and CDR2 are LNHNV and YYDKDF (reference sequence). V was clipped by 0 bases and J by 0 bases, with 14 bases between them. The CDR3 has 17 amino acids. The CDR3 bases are TGTGCCACCAGCAGAGAATGGGGGTGGGACATGAACACTGAAGCTTTCTTT. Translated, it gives CATSREWGWDMNTEAFF.

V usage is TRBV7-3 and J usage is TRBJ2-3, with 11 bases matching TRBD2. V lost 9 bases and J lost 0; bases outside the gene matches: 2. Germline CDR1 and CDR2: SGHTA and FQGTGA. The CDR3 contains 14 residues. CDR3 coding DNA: TGTGCCAGTCGGACTAGCGGGAGCACAGATACGCAGTATTTT. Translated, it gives CASRTSGSTDTQYF.

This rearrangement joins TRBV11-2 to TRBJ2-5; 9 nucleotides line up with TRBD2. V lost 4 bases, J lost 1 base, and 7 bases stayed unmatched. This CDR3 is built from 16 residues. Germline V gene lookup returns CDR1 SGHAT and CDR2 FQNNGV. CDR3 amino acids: CASSYRLAVIQETQYF. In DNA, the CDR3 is TGTGCCAGCAGCTATAGACTAGCGGTGATCCAAGAGACCCAGTACTTC.

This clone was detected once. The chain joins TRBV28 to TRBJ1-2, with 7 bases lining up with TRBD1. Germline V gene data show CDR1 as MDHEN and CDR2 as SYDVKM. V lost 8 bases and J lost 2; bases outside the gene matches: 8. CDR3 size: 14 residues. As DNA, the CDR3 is TGTGCCAGCCGCAGACAGGGACCGAACTATGGCTACACCTTC. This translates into CASRRQGPNYGYTF.

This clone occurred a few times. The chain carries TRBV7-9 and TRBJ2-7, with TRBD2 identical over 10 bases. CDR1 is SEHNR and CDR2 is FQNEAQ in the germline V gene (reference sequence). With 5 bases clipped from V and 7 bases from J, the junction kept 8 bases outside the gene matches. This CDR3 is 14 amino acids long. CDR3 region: CASSGSGRLWEQYF. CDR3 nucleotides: TGTGCCAGCAGCGGTAGCGGGAGGCTTTGGGAGCAGTACTTC. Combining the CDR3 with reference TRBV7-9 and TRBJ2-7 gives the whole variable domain DTGVSQNPRHKITKRGQNVTFRCDPISEHNRLYWYRQTLGQGPEFLTYFQNEAQLEKSRLLSDRFSAERPKGSFSTLEIQRTEQGDSAMYLCASSGSGRLWEQYFGPGTRLTVT.

CDR3 residues: CASSQVKGAPTEAFF. CDR3 nucleotide sequence: TGCGCCAGCAGCCAAGTTAAGGGGGCGCCCACTGAAGCTTTCTTT. The J gene is TRBJ1-1, the V gene TRBV4-3, with 7 bases matching TRBD1. This CDR3 has 15 residues. V was pared by 1 base and J by 4 bases, with 6 bases of the junction left unmatched. Germline V CDR1 and CDR2: LGHNA, YSLEER.

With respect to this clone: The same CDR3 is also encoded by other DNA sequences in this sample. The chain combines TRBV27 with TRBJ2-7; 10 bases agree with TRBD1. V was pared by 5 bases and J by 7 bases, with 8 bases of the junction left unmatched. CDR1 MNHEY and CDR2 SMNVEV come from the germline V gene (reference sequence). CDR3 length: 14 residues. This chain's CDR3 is CASSPSTGGYEQYF. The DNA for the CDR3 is TGTGCCAGCAGTCCTTCGACAGGGGGCTATGAGCAGTACTTC.

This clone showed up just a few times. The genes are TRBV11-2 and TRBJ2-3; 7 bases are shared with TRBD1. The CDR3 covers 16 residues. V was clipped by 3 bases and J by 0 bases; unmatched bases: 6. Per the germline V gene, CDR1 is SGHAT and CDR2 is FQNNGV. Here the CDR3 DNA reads TGTGCCAGCAGCTTGTTGACAGGGTCTAGCACAGATACGCAGTATTTT. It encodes CASSLLTGSSTDTQYF.

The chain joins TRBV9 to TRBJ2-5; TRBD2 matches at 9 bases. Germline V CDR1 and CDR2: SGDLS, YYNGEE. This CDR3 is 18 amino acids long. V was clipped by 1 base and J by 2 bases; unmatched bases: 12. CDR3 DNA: TGTGCCAGCAGCGTATTACCGGCTAGCGGGAAACTACAAGAGACCCAGTACTTC. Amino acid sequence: CASSVLPASGKLQETQYF. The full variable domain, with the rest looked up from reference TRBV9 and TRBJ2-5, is DSGVTQTPKHLITATGQRVTLRCSPRSGDLSVYWYQQSLDQGLQFLIQYYNGEERAKGNILERFSAQQFPDLHSELNLSSLELGDSALYFCASSVLPASGKLQETQYFGPGTRLLVL.

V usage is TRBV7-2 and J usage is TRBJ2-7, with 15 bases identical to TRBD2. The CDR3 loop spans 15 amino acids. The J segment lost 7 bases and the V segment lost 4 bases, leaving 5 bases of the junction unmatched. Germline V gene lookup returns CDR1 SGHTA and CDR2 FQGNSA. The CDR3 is CASSSGLAGGLEQYF. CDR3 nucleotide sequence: TGTGCCAGCAGCTCCGGACTAGCGGGAGGGCTTGAGCAGTACTTC. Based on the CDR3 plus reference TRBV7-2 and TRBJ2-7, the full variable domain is GAGVSQSPSNKVTEKGKDVELRCDPISGHTALYWYRQSLGQGLEFLIYFQGNSAPDKSGLPSDRFSAERTGGSVSTLTIQRTQQEDSAVYLCASSSGLAGGLEQYFGPGTRLTVT.

The CDR3 region has the DNA TGTGCCAGTAGTATCTCGGGCAGGGTTAACACCGGGGAGCTGTTTTTT. It is translated as CASSISGRVNTGELFF. The chain is built from TRBV19 and TRBJ2-2, with a tentative D call TRBD1 (5 bases). Trimming removed 3 bases at V and 2 bases at J, with 13 bases between. Germline assignment: CDR1 LNHDA and CDR2 SQIVND (reference sequence). This CDR3 comprises 16 residues. Supplemented by reference TRBV19 and TRBJ2-2, the full variable domain reads DGGITQSPKYLFRKEGQNVTLSCEQNLNHDAMYWYRQDPGQGLRLIYYSQIVNDFQKGDIAEGYSVSREKKESFPLTVTSAQKNPTAFYLCASSISGRVNTGELFFGEGSRLTVL.

CDR3 coding DNA: TGTGCCAGCAGCGGGGCGCAGGCGTCCTACAATGAGCAGTTCTTC. Amino acids: CASSGAQASYNEQFF. V usage is TRBV9 and J usage is TRBJ2-1; D is ambiguous. This CDR3 has 15 amino acids. Deletions cut 3 bases from V and 1 base from J, with 11 bases between. Germline lookup yields CDR1 SGDLS and CDR2 YYNGEE.

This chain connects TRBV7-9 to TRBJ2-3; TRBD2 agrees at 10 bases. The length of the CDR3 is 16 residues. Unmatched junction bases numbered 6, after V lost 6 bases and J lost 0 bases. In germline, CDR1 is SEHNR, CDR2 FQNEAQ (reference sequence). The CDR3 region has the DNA TGTGCCAGCAGAGGACTAGCGGCTGCTAGCACAGATACGCAGTATTTT. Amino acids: CASRGLAAASTDTQYF.

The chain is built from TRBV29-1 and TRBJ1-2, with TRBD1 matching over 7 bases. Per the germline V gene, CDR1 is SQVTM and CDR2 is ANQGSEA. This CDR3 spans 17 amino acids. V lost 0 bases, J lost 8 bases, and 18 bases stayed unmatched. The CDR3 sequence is CSVEDPLGQGGSGGYTF. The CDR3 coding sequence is TGCAGCGTTGAAGATCCCCTCGGGCAGGGGGGATCCGGAGGCTACACCTTC.

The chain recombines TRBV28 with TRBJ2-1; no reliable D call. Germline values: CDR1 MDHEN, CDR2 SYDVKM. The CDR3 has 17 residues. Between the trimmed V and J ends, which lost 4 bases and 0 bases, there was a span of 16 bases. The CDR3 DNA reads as TGTGCCAGCAGTTCAGCGCACTTTAAAGGCTCCTACAATGAGCAGTTCTTC. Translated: CASSSAHFKGSYNEQFF.

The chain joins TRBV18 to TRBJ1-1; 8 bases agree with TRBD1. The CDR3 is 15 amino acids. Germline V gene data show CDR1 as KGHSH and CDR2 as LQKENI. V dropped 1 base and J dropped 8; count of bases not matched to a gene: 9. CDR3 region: CASSPLDRGPREAFF. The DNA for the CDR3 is TGTGCCAGCTCACCACTTGACAGGGGCCCAAGGGAAGCTTTCTTT.

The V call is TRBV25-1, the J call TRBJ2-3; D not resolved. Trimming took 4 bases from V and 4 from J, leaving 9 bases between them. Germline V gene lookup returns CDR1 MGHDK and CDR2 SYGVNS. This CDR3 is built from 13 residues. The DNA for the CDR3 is TGTGCCAGCAGTGTCATTAGTGCAGATACGCAGTATTTT. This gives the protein CASSVISADTQYF.

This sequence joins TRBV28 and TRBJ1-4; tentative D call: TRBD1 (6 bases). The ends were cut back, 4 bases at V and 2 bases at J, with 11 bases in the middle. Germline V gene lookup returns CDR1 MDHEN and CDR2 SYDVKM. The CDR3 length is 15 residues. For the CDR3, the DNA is TGTGCCAGCAGTTCTAACAGGGTGACTAATGAAAAACTGTTTTTT. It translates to CASSSNRVTNEKLFF.

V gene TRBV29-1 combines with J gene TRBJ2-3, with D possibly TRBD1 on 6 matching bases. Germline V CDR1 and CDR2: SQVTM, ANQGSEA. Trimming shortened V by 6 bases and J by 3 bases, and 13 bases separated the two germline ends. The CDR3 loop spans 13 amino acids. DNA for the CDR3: TGCAGCGTCACAGGGTTGGGTACAGATACGCAGTATTTT. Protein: CSVTGLGTDTQYF.